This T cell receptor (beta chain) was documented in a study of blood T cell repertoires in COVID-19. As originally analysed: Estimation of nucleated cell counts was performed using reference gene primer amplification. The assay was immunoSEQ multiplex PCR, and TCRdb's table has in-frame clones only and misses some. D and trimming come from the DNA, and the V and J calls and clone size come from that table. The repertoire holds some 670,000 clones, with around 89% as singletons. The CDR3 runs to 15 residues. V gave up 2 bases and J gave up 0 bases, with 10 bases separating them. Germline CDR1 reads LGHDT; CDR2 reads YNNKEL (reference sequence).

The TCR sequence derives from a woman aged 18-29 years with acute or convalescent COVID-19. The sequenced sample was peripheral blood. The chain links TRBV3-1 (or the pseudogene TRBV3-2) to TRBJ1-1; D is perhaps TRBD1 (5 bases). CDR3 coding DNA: TGTGCCAGCAGCCAAATCCAGGGCCTGAACACTGAAGCTTTCTTT. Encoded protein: CASSQIQGLNTEAFF.